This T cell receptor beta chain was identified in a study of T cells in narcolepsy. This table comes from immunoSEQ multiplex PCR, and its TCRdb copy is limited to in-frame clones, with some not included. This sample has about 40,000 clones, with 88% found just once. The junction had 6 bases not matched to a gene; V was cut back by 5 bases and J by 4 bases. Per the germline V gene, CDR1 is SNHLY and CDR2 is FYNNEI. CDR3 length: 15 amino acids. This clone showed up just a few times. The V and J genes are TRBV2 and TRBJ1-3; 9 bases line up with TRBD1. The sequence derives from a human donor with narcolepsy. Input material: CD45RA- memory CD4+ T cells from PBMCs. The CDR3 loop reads CASSLQGASGNTIYF. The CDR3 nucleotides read TGTGCCAGCAGTCTACAGGGGGCTTCGGGAAACACCATATATTTT.